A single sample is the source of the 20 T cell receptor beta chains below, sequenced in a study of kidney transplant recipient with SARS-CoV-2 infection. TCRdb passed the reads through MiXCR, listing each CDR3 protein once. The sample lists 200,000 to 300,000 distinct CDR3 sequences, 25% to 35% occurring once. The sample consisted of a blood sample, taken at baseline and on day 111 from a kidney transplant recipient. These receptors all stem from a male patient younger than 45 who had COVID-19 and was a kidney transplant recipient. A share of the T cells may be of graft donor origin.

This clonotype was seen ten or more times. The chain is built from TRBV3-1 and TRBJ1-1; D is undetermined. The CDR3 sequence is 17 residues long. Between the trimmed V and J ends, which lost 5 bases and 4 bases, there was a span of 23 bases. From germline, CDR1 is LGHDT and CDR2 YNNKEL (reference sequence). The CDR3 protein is CASSGNPPISIRTEAFF. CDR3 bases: TGTGCCAGCAGCGGCAATCCTCCCATTTCAATTCGCACTGAAGCTTTCTTT.

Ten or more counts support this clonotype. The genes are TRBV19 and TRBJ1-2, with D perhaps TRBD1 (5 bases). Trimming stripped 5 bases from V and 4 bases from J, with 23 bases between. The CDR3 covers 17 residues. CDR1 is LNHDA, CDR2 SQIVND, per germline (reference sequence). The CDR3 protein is CASSGLWTNRKTYGYTF. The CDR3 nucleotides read TGTGCCAGTAGTGGGCTGTGGACAAATCGAAAGACCTATGGCTACACCTTC.

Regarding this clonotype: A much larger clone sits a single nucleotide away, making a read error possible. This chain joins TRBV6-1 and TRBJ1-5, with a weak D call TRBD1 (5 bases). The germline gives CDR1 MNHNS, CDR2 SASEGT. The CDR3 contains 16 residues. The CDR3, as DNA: TGTGCCTGCAGCGCAAGGGGCCGCAGTAGCAATCAGCCCCAGCATTTT. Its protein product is CACSARGRSSNQPQHF.

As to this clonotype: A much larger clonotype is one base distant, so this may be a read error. The CDR3 region is CAGSQQATNEKLFF. CDR3 in DNA: TGTGCCGGCAGCCAACAGGCAACTAATGAAAAACTGTTTTTT. This chain uses TRBV11-3 with TRBJ1-4; maybe TRBD1 (5 bases). The germline V gene encodes CDR1 SGHNT and CDR2 YENEEA. The CDR3 runs 14 residues. Variable domain in full (rest from reference TRBV11-3 and TRBJ1-4): EAGVVQSPRYKIIEKKQPVAFWCNPISGHNTLYWYLQNLGQGPELLIRYENEEAVDDSQLPKDRFSAERLKGVDSTLKIQPAELGDSAVYLCAGSQQATNEKLFFGSGTQLSVL.

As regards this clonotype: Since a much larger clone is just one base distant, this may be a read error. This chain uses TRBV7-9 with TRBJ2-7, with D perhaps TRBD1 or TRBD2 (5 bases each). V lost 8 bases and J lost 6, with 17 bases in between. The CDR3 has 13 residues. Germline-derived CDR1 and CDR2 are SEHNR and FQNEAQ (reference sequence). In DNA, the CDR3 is TGTGCCAGCGGCTCCAACTTTGGGGGCGAGCAGTACTTC. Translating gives CASGSNFGGEQYF. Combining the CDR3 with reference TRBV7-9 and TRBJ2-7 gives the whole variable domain DTGVSQNPRHKITKRGQNVTFRCDPISEHNRLYWYRQTLGQGPEFLTYFQNEAQLEKSRLLSDRFSAERPKGSFSTLEIQRTEQGDSAMYLCASGSNFGGEQYFGPGTRLTVT.

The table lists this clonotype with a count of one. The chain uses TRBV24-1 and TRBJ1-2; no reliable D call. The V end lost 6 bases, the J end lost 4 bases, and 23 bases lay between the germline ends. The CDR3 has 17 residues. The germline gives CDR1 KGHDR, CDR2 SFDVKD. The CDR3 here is CATSIGSSTRRTYGYTF. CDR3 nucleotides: TGTGCCACCAGTATAGGCAGTAGTACCAGAAGGACCTATGGCTACACCTTC.

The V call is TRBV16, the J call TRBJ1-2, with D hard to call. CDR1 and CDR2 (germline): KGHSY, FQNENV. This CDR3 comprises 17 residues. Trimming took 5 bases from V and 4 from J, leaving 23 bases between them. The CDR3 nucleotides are TGTGCCAGCAGCTGTCATGGGGTCGTTAGAAAGACCTATGGCTACACCTTC. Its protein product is CASSCHGVVRKTYGYTF.

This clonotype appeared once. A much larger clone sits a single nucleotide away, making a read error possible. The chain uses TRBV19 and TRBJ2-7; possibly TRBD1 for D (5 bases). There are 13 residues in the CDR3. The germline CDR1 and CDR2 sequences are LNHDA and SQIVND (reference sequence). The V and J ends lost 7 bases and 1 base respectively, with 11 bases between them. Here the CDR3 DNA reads TGTGCCAGTACCGTGGCAGGGTCCTACGAGCAGTACTTC. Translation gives CASTVAGSYEQYF.

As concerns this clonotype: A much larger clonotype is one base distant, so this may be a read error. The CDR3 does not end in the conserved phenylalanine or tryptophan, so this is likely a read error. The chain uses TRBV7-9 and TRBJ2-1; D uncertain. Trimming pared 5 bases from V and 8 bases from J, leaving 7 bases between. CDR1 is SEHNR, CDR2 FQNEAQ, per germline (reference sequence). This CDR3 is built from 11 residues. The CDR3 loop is CASSPIHEQFS. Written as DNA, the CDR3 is TGTGCCAGCAGCCCGATCCATGAGCAGTTCTCC.

The CDR3, as DNA: TGTGCCAGCCAACAGGTAAAGGACAATGAGCAGTTCTTC. It is translated as CASQQVKDNEQFF. The chain carries TRBV2 and TRBJ2-1; D possibly corresponds to TRBD1 (5 bases). CDR3 length: 13 amino acids. The germline V gene has CDR1 SNHLY and CDR2 FYNNEI. Trimming stripped 8 bases from V and 5 bases from J, with 13 bases between.

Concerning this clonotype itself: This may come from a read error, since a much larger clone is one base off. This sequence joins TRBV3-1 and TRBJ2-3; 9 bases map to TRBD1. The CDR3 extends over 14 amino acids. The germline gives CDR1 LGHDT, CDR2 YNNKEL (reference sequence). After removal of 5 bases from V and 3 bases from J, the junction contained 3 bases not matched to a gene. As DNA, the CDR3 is TGTGCCAGCAGCGGGGACAGGGCGACAGATACGCAGTATTTT. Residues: CASSGDRATDTQYF.

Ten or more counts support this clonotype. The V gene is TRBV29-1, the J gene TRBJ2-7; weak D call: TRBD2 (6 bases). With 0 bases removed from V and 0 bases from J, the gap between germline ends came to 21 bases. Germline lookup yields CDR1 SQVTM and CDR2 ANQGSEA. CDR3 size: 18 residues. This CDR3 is CSVEDYPAGGPSSYEQYF. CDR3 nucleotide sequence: TGCAGCGTTGAAGATTACCCCGCCGGGGGACCAAGCTCCTACGAGCAGTACTTC.

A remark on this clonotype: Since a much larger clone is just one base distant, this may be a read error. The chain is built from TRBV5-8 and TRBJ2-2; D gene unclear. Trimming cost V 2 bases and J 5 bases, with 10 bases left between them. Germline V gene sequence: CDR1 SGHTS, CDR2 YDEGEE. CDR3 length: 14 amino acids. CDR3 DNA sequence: TGTGCCAGCAGCTTTGTCCCTCGGACCGGGGAGCTGTTTTTT. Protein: CASSFVPRTGELFF.

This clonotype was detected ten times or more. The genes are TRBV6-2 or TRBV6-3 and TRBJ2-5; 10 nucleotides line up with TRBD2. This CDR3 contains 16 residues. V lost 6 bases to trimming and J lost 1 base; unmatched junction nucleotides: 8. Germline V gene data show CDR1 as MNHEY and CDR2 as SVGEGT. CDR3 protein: CASSSGRTSGQETQYF. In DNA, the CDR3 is TGTGCCAGCAGCTCGGGGCGGACTAGCGGCCAAGAGACCCAGTACTTC.

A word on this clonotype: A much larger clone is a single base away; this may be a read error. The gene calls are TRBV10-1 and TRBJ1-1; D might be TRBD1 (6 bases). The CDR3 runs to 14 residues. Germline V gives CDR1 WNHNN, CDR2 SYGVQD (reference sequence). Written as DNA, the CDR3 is TGCACCAGCAGTGCGTTCGGGACAAGCACTGAAGCTTTCTTT. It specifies CTSSAFGTSTEAFF.

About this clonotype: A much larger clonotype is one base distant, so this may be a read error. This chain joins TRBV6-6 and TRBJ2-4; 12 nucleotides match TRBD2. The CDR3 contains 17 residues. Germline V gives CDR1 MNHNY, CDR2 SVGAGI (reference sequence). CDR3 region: CANSYSTGLAGTYIQYF. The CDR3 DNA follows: TGTGCCAACAGTTACTCCACCGGACTAGCGGGAACTTACATTCAGTACTTC.

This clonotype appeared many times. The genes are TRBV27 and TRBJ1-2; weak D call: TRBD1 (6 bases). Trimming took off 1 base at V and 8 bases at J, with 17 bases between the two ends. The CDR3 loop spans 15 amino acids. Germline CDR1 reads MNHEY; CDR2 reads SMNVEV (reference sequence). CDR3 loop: CASSLYWSGGGGYTF. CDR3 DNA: TGTGCCAGCAGTTTATACTGGTCGGGGGGCGGCGGCTACACCTTC.

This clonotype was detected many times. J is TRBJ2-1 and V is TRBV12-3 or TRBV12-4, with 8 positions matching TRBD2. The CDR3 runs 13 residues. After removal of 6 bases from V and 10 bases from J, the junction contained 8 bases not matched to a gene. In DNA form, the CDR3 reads TGTGCCAGCAGGCGCGGCAGCGGGGGCGAGCAGTTCTTC. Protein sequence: CASRRGSGGEQFF.

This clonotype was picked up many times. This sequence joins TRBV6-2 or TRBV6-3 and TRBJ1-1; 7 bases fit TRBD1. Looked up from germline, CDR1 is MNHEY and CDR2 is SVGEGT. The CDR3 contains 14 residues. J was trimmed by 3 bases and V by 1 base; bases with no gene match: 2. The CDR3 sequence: CASSYFTGDTEAFF. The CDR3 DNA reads TGTGCCAGCAGTTACTTCACAGGGGACACTGAAGCTTTCTTT.

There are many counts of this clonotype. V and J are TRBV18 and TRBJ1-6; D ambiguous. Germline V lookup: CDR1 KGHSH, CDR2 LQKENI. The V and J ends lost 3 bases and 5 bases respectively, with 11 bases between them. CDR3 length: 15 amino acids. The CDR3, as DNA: TGTGCCAGCTCACCGATAGTGGCTAATAATTCACCCCTCCACTTT. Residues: CASSPIVANNSPLHF.